A selection of T cell receptor beta chains follows, all from one sample in a study of OX40 agonist ivuxolimab in advanced cancers. This table comes from immunoSEQ multiplex PCR, and its TCRdb copy is limited to in-frame clones, with some not included. The data contain 45,000 or so clones, approximately 86% of them seen just once; the ten biggest clones take up around 11%. Specimen: CD4+ or CD8+ T cells sorted from blood, collected in a trial of the OX40 agonist ivuxolimab. The receptors shown here come from an adult with an advanced solid tumor such as melanoma, head and neck, liver or kidney cancer. Each CDR3 is given with its conserved first and last residue. A D gene is named only where the DNA matches it firmly. The listing skips clone size in some rows; elsewhere it reads once, few, many or a size class.

d_gene: -
abundance: -
v_gene: TRBV2
j_gene: TRBJ2-1
CDR3aa: CASPDGNNEQFF
CDR3nt: TGTGCCAGTCCGGACGGAAACAATGAGCAGTTCTTC

d_gene: -
abundance: -
v_gene: TRBV27
j_gene: TRBJ2-1
CDR3aa: CASSLPYNEQFF
CDR3nt: TGTGCCAGCAGTTTACCGTACAATGAGCAGTTCTTC

d_gene: -
abundance: few
v_gene: TRBV30
j_gene: TRBJ1-1
CDR3aa: CAWSVLGTEAFF
CDR3nt: TGTGCCTGGAGTGTACTCGGCACTGAAGCTTTCTTT

d_gene: -
abundance: few
v_gene: TRBV27
j_gene: TRBJ1-1
CDR3aa: CASSSLLNRARDEAFF
CDR3nt: TGTGCCAGCAGTTCCCTCCTGAACCGGGCGCGGGATGAAGCTTTCTTT

d_gene: TRBD2
abundance: -
v_gene: TRBV7-6
j_gene: TRBJ2-3
CDR3aa: CASSLPSGMGDTQYF
CDR3nt: TGTGCCAGCAGCTTGCCTAGCGGGATGGGAGATACGCAGTATTTT

d_gene: TRBD2
abundance: -
v_gene: TRBV2
j_gene: TRBJ2-7
CDR3aa: CASSEWVLASYEQYF
CDR3nt: TGTGCCAGCAGTGAATGGGTACTAGCGAGTTACGAGCAGTACTTC

d_gene: -
abundance: -
v_gene: TRBV10-3
j_gene: TRBJ1-2
CDR3aa: CAIRGPDRGDYGYTF
CDR3nt: TGTGCCATCAGGGGTCCCGATCGGGGCGATTATGGCTACACCTTC

d_gene: -
abundance: -
v_gene: TRBV4-1
j_gene: TRBJ2-1
CDR3aa: CASSQRLDEQFF
CDR3nt: TGCGCCAGCAGCCAAAGACTCGATGAGCAGTTCTTC

d_gene: TRBD1
abundance: -
v_gene: TRBV4-1
j_gene: TRBJ2-7
CDR3aa: CASSHGQGGAYEQYF
CDR3nt: TGCGCCAGCAGCCATGGACAGGGGGGAGCCTACGAGCAGTACTTC

d_gene: -
abundance: few
v_gene: TRBV4-1
j_gene: TRBJ1-5
CDR3aa: CASSQEKVSWPQHF
CDR3nt: TGCGCCAGCAGCCAAGAGAAGGTCTCGTGGCCCCAGCATTTT

d_gene: TRBD2
abundance: -
v_gene: TRBV27
j_gene: TRBJ2-1
CDR3aa: CASSLSSGSYNEQFF
CDR3nt: TGTGCCAGCAGTTTATCTAGCGGGAGCTACAATGAGCAGTTCTTC

d_gene: TRBD2
abundance: -
v_gene: TRBV5-8
j_gene: TRBJ2-3
CDR3aa: CASSLSPGLAGWGDTQYF
CDR3nt: TGTGCCAGCAGCTTGAGCCCGGGACTAGCGGGCTGGGGGGATACGCAGTATTTT

d_gene: -
abundance: -
v_gene: TRBV15
j_gene: TRBJ1-2
CDR3aa: CATSRGWWDYGYTF
CDR3nt: TGTGCCACCAGCAGGGGATGGTGGGACTATGGCTACACCTTC

d_gene: -
abundance: -
v_gene: TRBV6-6
j_gene: TRBJ2-1
CDR3aa: CASSSPTPNSYNEQFF
CDR3nt: TGTGCCAGCAGTTCCCCCACTCCGAACTCCTACAATGAGCAGTTCTTC

d_gene: TRBD1
abundance: -
v_gene: TRBV9
j_gene: TRBJ1-4
CDR3aa: CASSVGGQTNEKLFF
CDR3nt: TGTGCCAGCAGCGTAGGGGGACAGACAAATGAAAAACTGTTTTTT

d_gene: TRBD2
abundance: -
v_gene: TRBV7-2
j_gene: TRBJ2-1
CDR3aa: CASSLRSRALAGGVGEQFF
CDR3nt: TGTGCCAGCAGCTTACGATCGCGGGCTCTAGCGGGGGGGGTTGGTGAGCAGTTCTTC

d_gene: -
abundance: -
v_gene: TRBV9
j_gene: TRBJ2-2
CDR3aa: CASSGERGTGELFF
CDR3nt: TGTGCCAGCAGCGGGGAACGGGGCACCGGGGAGCTGTTTTTT

d_gene: -
abundance: -
v_gene: TRBV5-6
j_gene: TRBJ1-5
CDR3aa: CASSSGAYLEPQHF
CDR3nt: TGTGCCAGCAGCTCAGGGGCATACTTGGAGCCCCAGCATTTT

d_gene: -
abundance: -
v_gene: TRBV18
j_gene: TRBJ2-7
CDR3aa: CASSKPTSFEQYF
CDR3nt: TGTGCCAGCTCGAAACCCACTAGTTTCGAGCAGTACTTC

d_gene: TRBD1
abundance: -
v_gene: TRBV9
j_gene: TRBJ2-3
CDR3aa: CASSALQGSPTDTQYF
CDR3nt: TGTGCCAGCAGCGCCCTACAGGGGAGCCCCACAGATACGCAGTATTTT

d_gene: -
abundance: -
v_gene: TRBV27
j_gene: TRBJ1-1
CDR3aa: CASSLLAGNTEAFF
CDR3nt: TGTGCCAGCAGTTTACTGGCAGGGAACACTGAAGCTTTCTTT

d_gene: -
abundance: -
v_gene: TRBV9
j_gene: TRBJ2-1
CDR3aa: CASSVGSGNNEQFF
CDR3nt: TGTGCCAGCAGCGTAGGGTCAGGGAACAATGAGCAGTTCTTC

d_gene: -
abundance: -
v_gene: TRBV7-9
j_gene: TRBJ2-1
CDR3aa: CASSATGTGNEQFF
CDR3nt: TGTGCCAGCAGCGCTACCGGGACCGGCAATGAGCAGTTCTTC

d_gene: -
abundance: few
v_gene: TRBV30
j_gene: TRBJ1-1
CDR3aa: CAWSVTQANTEAFF
CDR3nt: TGTGCCTGGAGTGTCACACAGGCGAACACTGAAGCTTTCTTT

d_gene: -
abundance: once
v_gene: TRBV6-5
j_gene: TRBJ2-1
CDR3aa: CASSYSGSTWDNEQFF
CDR3nt: TGTGCCAGCAGTTACTCAGGCAGCACATGGGACAATGAGCAGTTCTTC

d_gene: TRBD2
abundance: -
v_gene: TRBV7-8
j_gene: TRBJ2-1
CDR3aa: CASSPGTSIYNEQFF
CDR3nt: TGTGCCAGCAGCCCAGGGACTAGTATCTACAATGAGCAGTTCTTC

d_gene: TRBD1
abundance: once
v_gene: TRBV5-6
j_gene: TRBJ2-7
CDR3aa: CASSFGQASYEQYF
CDR3nt: TGTGCCAGCAGCTTTGGACAGGCCTCCTACGAGCAGTACTTC

d_gene: TRBD2
abundance: -
v_gene: TRBV13
j_gene: TRBJ2-3
CDR3aa: CASSIAGGLMDTQYF
CDR3nt: TGTGCCAGCAGCATAGCGGGGGGGCTAATGGATACGCAGTATTTT

d_gene: -
abundance: -
v_gene: TRBV5-1
j_gene: TRBJ2-5
CDR3aa: CASSLGRSMETQYF
CDR3nt: TGCGCCAGCAGCCTGGGGCGGTCGATGGAGACCCAGTACTTC

d_gene: TRBD1
abundance: few
v_gene: TRBV29-1
j_gene: TRBJ2-3
CDR3aa: CSVEPSRGAGGDTQYF
CDR3nt: TGCAGCGTTGAACCAAGTAGGGGGGCAGGGGGCGATACGCAGTATTTT

d_gene: -
abundance: -
v_gene: TRBV9
j_gene: TRBJ1-1
CDR3aa: CASGPEAFF
CDR3nt: TGTGCCAGCGGTCCTGAAGCTTTCTTT

d_gene: -
abundance: -
v_gene: TRBV20-1
j_gene: TRBJ1-1
CDR3aa: CSASPGTEAFF
CDR3nt: TGCAGTGCGTCTCCCGGAACTGAAGCTTTCTTT

d_gene: -
abundance: -
v_gene: TRBV4-2
j_gene: TRBJ2-5
CDR3aa: CASSQDVGLADHGTQYF
CDR3nt: TGTGCCAGCAGCCAAGATGTGGGCCTAGCCGACCATGGGACCCAGTACTTC

d_gene: -
abundance: -
v_gene: TRBV19
j_gene: TRBJ2-1
CDR3aa: CASKDLPYNEQFF
CDR3nt: TGTGCCAGCAAGGATCTCCCCTACAATGAGCAGTTCTTC

d_gene: -
abundance: -
v_gene: TRBV28
j_gene: TRBJ2-1
CDR3aa: CASSSPNREGLVSGEQFF
CDR3nt: TGTGCCAGCAGTAGCCCGAACAGGGAGGGACTGGTTTCTGGGGAGCAGTTCTTC

d_gene: TRBD1
abundance: -
v_gene: TRBV5-4
j_gene: TRBJ1-2
CDR3aa: CASRGTGVLVGGYTF
CDR3nt: TGTGCCAGCAGAGGGACAGGGGTCCTAGTCGGAGGCTACACCTTC

d_gene: -
abundance: -
v_gene: TRBV7-9
j_gene: TRBJ2-7
CDR3aa: CASTPGYEQYF
CDR3nt: TGTGCCAGCACCCCCGGCTACGAGCAGTACTTC

d_gene: -
abundance: -
v_gene: TRBV27
j_gene: TRBJ1-2
CDR3aa: CASSLLMGAGFPRGYTF
CDR3nt: TGTGCCAGCAGTTTATTAATGGGAGCAGGGTTCCCTCGTGGCTACACCTTC

d_gene: TRBD1
abundance: -
v_gene: TRBV11-2
j_gene: TRBJ1-2
CDR3aa: CASSLGQGTDGYTF
CDR3nt: TGTGCCAGCAGCTTGGGACAGGGAACGGATGGCTACACCTTC

d_gene: TRBD1
abundance: -
v_gene: TRBV27
j_gene: TRBJ2-7
CDR3aa: CASGYIRQGVGEQYF
CDR3nt: TGTGCCAGTGGGTACATCAGACAGGGCGTGGGCGAGCAGTACTTC

d_gene: -
abundance: -
v_gene: TRBV5-1
j_gene: TRBJ2-2
CDR3aa: CASSGPGHQNTGELFF
CDR3nt: TGCGCCAGCAGCGGTCCGGGACATCAGAACACCGGGGAGCTGTTTTTT

d_gene: TRBD2
abundance: -
v_gene: TRBV2
j_gene: TRBJ2-2
CDR3aa: CASLAGVTGELFF
CDR3nt: TGTGCCAGCTTAGCGGGTGTCACCGGGGAGCTGTTTTTT

d_gene: -
abundance: -
v_gene: TRBV10-3
j_gene: TRBJ2-7
CDR3aa: CAILRDDSYEQYF
CDR3nt: TGTGCCATACTCCGTGACGACTCCTACGAGCAGTACTTC

d_gene: -
abundance: -
v_gene: TRBV10-2
j_gene: TRBJ2-1
CDR3aa: CASSESRGTEDFF
CDR3nt: TGCGCCAGCAGTGAGTCGCGAGGTACGGAGGATTTCTTC

d_gene: -
abundance: -
v_gene: TRBV13
j_gene: TRBJ2-1
CDR3aa: CASNLRGDRYNEQFF
CDR3nt: TGTGCCAGCAACTTGAGGGGGGATCGGTACAATGAGCAGTTCTTC

d_gene: -
abundance: -
v_gene: TRBV7-2
j_gene: TRBJ2-3
CDR3aa: CASSLEGRRKDTQYF
CDR3nt: TGTGCCAGCAGCTTAGAAGGGAGGAGGAAAGATACGCAGTATTTT